This section outlines one T cell receptor (beta chain) sequence together with its context. Looked up from germline, CDR1 is LNHDA and CDR2 is SQIVND (reference sequence). Trimming cost V 5 bases and J 6 bases; bases outside gene matches: 3. The CDR3 runs 13 residues. The sample is drawn from a study of blood T cell repertoires in COVID-19. Original handling: Reference gene primer amplification in the assay estimated nucleated cell counts. Only in-frame clones appear in the TCRdb table, and some are missing; sequencing was by immunoSEQ multiplex PCR. That table supplies the V and J calls and clone size; D and trimming were determined from the DNA. The table lists 150,000 to 200,000 clones, approximately 83% of them singletons.

The rearrangement joins TRBV19 to TRBJ2-1; 8 positions agree with TRBD2. Sequencing was done on a sample of peripheral blood. The origin of this receptor is a man between 70 and 80 years old who had recovered from COVID-19. CDR3 DNA: TGTGCCAGTAGTCTTCGGGAGGGCAATGAGCAGTTCTTC. The encoded protein is CASSLREGNEQFF.